The 15 T cell receptor beta chains reported below all come from one sample, sequenced in a study of blood T cell repertoires in COVID-19. Method: immunoSEQ multiplex PCR; TCRdb's copy keeps in-frame clones and lacks some. The data hold some 300,000 clones, with roughly 84% observed a single time. The sequenced material came from PBMCs or T cells enriched from blood (not recorded which). These TCRs come from a woman aged 30 to 39 who had recovered from COVID-19.

The chain uses TRBV7-2 and TRBJ2-6, with D maybe TRBD1 (6 bases). CDR3 size: 17 residues. CDR1 and CDR2 from the germline V gene are SGHTA and FQGNSA. Between the trimmed V and J ends, which lost 5 bases and 0 bases, there was a span of 14 bases. This CDR3 is CASSPYRVSSGANVLTF. The CDR3, as DNA: TGTGCCAGCAGCCCATACAGGGTTAGCTCTGGGGCCAACGTCCTGACTTTC.

The chain has TRBV12-5 and TRBJ2-1; 11 nucleotides match TRBD2. The ends lost 2 bases at V and 4 bases at J; junction bases unmatched: 7. This CDR3 region has 17 residues. Germline assignment: CDR1 LGHNT and CDR2 FRNRAP. The CDR3 loop is CASGLPHLAGGYNEQFF. DNA for the CDR3: TGTGCTAGTGGTTTGCCACACTTAGCGGGGGGGTACAATGAGCAGTTCTTC.

V usage is TRBV28 and J usage is TRBJ1-5, with D tentatively TRBD1 (5 bases). V dropped 7 bases and J dropped 4 bases, with 11 bases sitting between them. The CDR3 is made up of 13 amino acids. The V gene's germline CDR1 is MDHEN and CDR2 SYDVKM. The CDR3 spells CASTWGENQPQHF. The CDR3 coding sequence is TGTGCCAGCACATGGGGGGAAAATCAGCCCCAGCATTTT.

The rearrangement links TRBV15 to TRBJ1-4, with a weak D call TRBD1 (5 bases). The CDR3 has 15 residues. V was shortened by 5 bases and J by 5 bases, with 15 bases between the two germline ends. Germline V gene data show CDR1 as LNHNV and CDR2 as YYDKDF (reference sequence). This chain's CDR3 is CATSSPGIGNEKLFF. The CDR3 nucleotides are TGTGCCACCAGCTCCCCAGGGATAGGGAATGAAAAACTGTTTTTT.

The V and J genes are TRBV9 and TRBJ2-3; 12 bases match TRBD2. The CDR3 sequence is 19 residues long. The V gene's germline CDR1 is SGDLS and CDR2 YYNGEE. V shed 0 bases and J 1 base; nucleotides not matched to a gene: 9. The DNA for the CDR3 is TGTGCCAGCAGCGTAGGCACTAGCGGGGGGCCTAGTCGCACAGATACGCAGTATTTT. Protein: CASSVGTSGGPSRTDTQYF.

The gene calls are TRBV2 and TRBJ2-7; D is perhaps TRBD1 (5 bases). V lost 7 bases to trimming and J lost 7 bases, with 14 bases between them. This CDR3 is built from 12 residues. CDR1 and CDR2 (germline): SNHLY, FYNNEI. Written as DNA, the CDR3 is TGTGCCAGCACCTTGGGGCTAAGGGAGCAGTACTTC. Translated: CASTLGLREQYF.

The chain couples TRBV28 to TRBJ2-2; D perhaps matches TRBD1 (5 bases). CDR1 MDHEN and CDR2 SYDVKM come from the germline V gene. This CDR3 contains 16 residues. V dropped 5 bases and J dropped 4 bases, with 17 bases sitting between them. The CDR3 protein is CASSTPAGPGTGELFF. The DNA for the CDR3 is TGTGCCAGCAGTACCCCCGCAGGGCCGGGCACCGGGGAGCTGTTTTTT.

The chain uses TRBV27 and TRBJ2-3, with a possible D match to TRBD2 (5 bases). CDR3 size: 17 residues. Germline V lookup: CDR1 MNHEY, CDR2 SMNVEV (reference sequence). V was clipped by 5 bases and J by 2 bases, with 20 bases between them. In nucleotides, the CDR3 is TGTGCCAGCAGTCTCCACCGGGATTCCAAAATCACAGATACGCAGTATTTT. Protein: CASSLHRDSKITDTQYF.

This sequence joins TRBV19 and TRBJ2-1; TRBD2 aligns across 7 bases. Germline V gene sequence: CDR1 LNHDA, CDR2 SQIVND (reference sequence). CDR3 length: 11 amino acids. Trimming removed 11 bases from V and 4 bases from J; junction bases left unmatched: 2. As DNA, the CDR3 is TGTGCCGGGGGGGATTACAATGAGCAGTTCTTC. Its protein product is CAGGDYNEQFF.

V is TRBV2 and J is TRBJ1-3; D is unresolved. Trimming cost V 0 bases and J 0 bases, with 6 bases left between them. Germline lookup yields CDR1 SNHLY and CDR2 FYNNEI. This CDR3 has 15 amino acids. CDR3 sequence: CASSEAAGSGNTIYF. The CDR3 DNA is TGTGCCAGCAGTGAAGCGGCGGGCTCTGGAAACACCATATATTTT.

The chain has TRBV5-1 and TRBJ2-5; TRBD2 agrees at 8 bases. Germline CDR1 reads SGHRS; CDR2 reads YFSETQ. The length of the CDR3 is 17 residues. Losses at the gene ends were 2 bases for V and 4 bases for J; bases not matched to a gene: 13. This chain's CDR3 is CASSLGSPGGAGETQYF. Here the CDR3 DNA reads TGCGCCAGCAGCTTAGGTTCCCCGGGGGGGGCCGGAGAGACCCAGTACTTC. The entire variable domain, with the rest obtained from reference TRBV5-1 and TRBJ2-5, is as follows: KAGVTQTPRYLIKTRGQQVTLSCSPISGHRSVSWYQQTPGQGLQFLFEYFSETQRNKGNFPGRFSGRQFSNSRSEMNVSTLELGDSALYLCASSLGSPGGAGETQYFGPGTRLLVL.

V gene TRBV10-3 combines with J gene TRBJ2-1; TRBD2 aligns across 15 bases. CDR3 length: 16 residues. The germline V gene encodes CDR1 ENHRY and CDR2 SYGVKD. The V segment lost 8 bases and the J segment 1 base; nucleotides outside the gene matches: 3. CDR3 sequence (DNA): TGTGCCATCGGGACTAGCGGGGGGAGATCCTACAATGAGCAGTTCTTC. Translating it yields CAIGTSGGRSYNEQFF.

The rearrangement links TRBV5-1 to TRBJ2-1; TRBD1 aligns across 8 bases. The CDR3 is 14 amino acids. Germline CDR1 is SGHRS and CDR2 is YFSETQ. V gave up 2 bases and J gave up 5 bases; unmatched junction bases: 3. The CDR3 DNA reads as TGCGCCAGCAGCTTAATGGACAGGGACAATGAGCAGTTCTTC. This encodes CASSLMDRDNEQFF.

This clone was seen a handful of times. The chain is built from TRBV18 and TRBJ1-1, with 10 bases lining up with TRBD1. The ends lost 3 bases at V and 1 base at J; junction bases unmatched: 5. Germline loops: CDR1 KGHSH, CDR2 LQKENI. The CDR3 is 16 amino acids. This chain's CDR3 is CASSPGDRGKNTEAFF. In DNA form, the CDR3 reads TGTGCCAGCTCACCGGGGGACAGGGGTAAGAACACTGAAGCTTTCTTT.

This clone came up a few times. The CDR3 spells CSASLVGRPDTQYF. CDR3 bases: TGCAGTGCTAGTCTGGTGGGCAGGCCAGATACGCAGTATTTT. The V and J genes are TRBV20-1 and TRBJ2-3; D uncertain. The V and J ends lost 3 bases and 4 bases respectively, with 14 bases between them. Germline CDR1 and CDR2: DFQATT and SNEGSKA (reference sequence). The CDR3 covers 14 residues.